This T cell receptor (beta chain) emerged from a study of cytomegalovirus exposure and HLA in healthy donors. Germline V gene data show CDR1 as LNHNV and CDR2 as YYDKDF (reference sequence). This CDR3 has 14 residues. V was trimmed by 4 bases and J by 7 bases, leaving 11 bases between them. Sequencing was performed with immunoSEQ multiplex PCR; in TCRdb, only in-frame clones are kept and a portion is missing. The table records approximately 150,000 clones, about 90% of them present only once. The chain recombines TRBV15 with TRBJ1-6; D not resolved. The clonotype was recovered from a woman aged 18-29 years in good health and CMV-seropositive. The source material was PBMCs. The CDR3 loop is CATSIHHGNSPLHF. The CDR3 nucleotides read TGTGCCACCAGCATCCACCACGGGAATTCACCCCTCCACTTT.